These T cell receptor beta chains were read from a single sample in a study of T cells in Graves' hyperthyroidism and ophthalmopathy. TCRdb independently ran MiXCR on the multiplex PCR reads; one entry per CDR3 protein. Of 250,000 to 300,000 distinct CDR3 sequences in the sample, 13% to 15% are singletons; the top ten hold 30%. The source material was blood. These receptors originate from a woman aged 45-65 years with Graves' hyperthyroidism that later progressed to Graves' ophthalmopathy. Each CDR3 is given with its conserved first and last residue. A D gene is named only where the DNA matches it firmly. Clone size is shown for a subset of rows, as once, few, many or a class of expanded clone.

J: TRBJ2-2; V: TRBV28; D: TRBD2; size: many; DNA: TGTGCCAGCAGTGGGCCTAGGCGGGAGCTTACCGGGGAGCTGTTTTTT; CDR3: CASSGPRRELTGELFF
J: TRBJ1-1; V: TRBV9; D: TRBD1; size: few; DNA: TGTGCCAGCAGCTCCACCTTAGGGACAGGAGACACTGAAGCTTTCTTT; CDR3: CASSSTLGTGDTEAFF
J: TRBJ1-1; V: TRBV7-9; D: -; size: many; DNA: TGTGCCAGCAGCTTCGGCCCCGATGGTGAAGCTTTCTTT; CDR3: CASSFGPDGEAFF
J: TRBJ2-7; V: TRBV28; D: -; size: -; DNA: TGTGCCAGCAGCAAATACCGGGGCTACGAGCAGTACTTC; CDR3: CASSKYRGYEQYF
J: TRBJ2-7; V: TRBV5-1; D: TRBD1; size: many; DNA: TGCGCCAGCAGCTTGGCCCCAGACAGGGCCCACGAGCAGTACTTC; CDR3: CASSLAPDRAHEQYF
J: TRBJ2-1; V: TRBV6-2/TRBV6-3; D: -; size: many; DNA: TGTGCCAGCAGTTACGTGGGGAGCTCCTACAATGAGCAGTTCTTC; CDR3: CASSYVGSSYNEQFF
J: TRBJ2-1; V: TRBV29-1; D: -; size: many; DNA: TGCAGCGAGATCACAGGGTTGCGCTCCTACAATGAGCAGTTCTTC; CDR3: CSEITGLRSYNEQFF
J: TRBJ2-1; V: TRBV13; D: -; size: many; DNA: TGTGCCAGCAGCTTACCCCCTTACAATGAGCAGTTCTTC; CDR3: CASSLPPYNEQFF
J: TRBJ2-3; V: TRBV6-1; D: -; size: many; DNA: TGTGCCAGCAGTGAAGTGGTCGCCACCACCACTAGCACAGATACGCAGTATTTT; CDR3: CASSEVVATTTSTDTQYF
J: TRBJ2-6; V: TRBV13; D: TRBD2; size: -; DNA: TGTGCCGGGGGGGTCTCTGGGGCCAACGTCCTGACTTTC; CDR3: CAGGVSGANVLTF
J: TRBJ1-6; V: TRBV5-1; D: TRBD1; size: many; DNA: TGCGCCAGCAGCAAGGACAGGGTTGTTTCACCCCTCCACTTT; CDR3: CASSKDRVVSPLHF
J: TRBJ2-3; V: TRBV3-1; D: TRBD2; size: few; DNA: TGTGCCAGCAGGCCTAAGACACTAGCGGGAGTTGGCACAGATACGCAGTATTTT; CDR3: CASRPKTLAGVGTDTQYF
J: TRBJ1-1; V: TRBV12-3/TRBV12-4; D: TRBD1; size: many; DNA: TGTGCCAGCAGTGCCTACAGGGGGCGCGTGTTGAACACTGAAGCTTTCTTT; CDR3: CASSAYRGRVLNTEAFF
J: TRBJ2-1; V: TRBV15; D: -; size: many; DNA: TGTGCCACCAGCAGAGGCAAGGTGGGTGAGCAGTTCTTC; CDR3: CATSRGKVGEQFF
J: TRBJ2-7; V: TRBV10-3; D: TRBD2; size: -; DNA: TGTGCCATCACGGCGGGAGGGACTGACGAGCAGTACTTC; CDR3: CAITAGGTDEQYF
J: TRBJ1-6; V: TRBV20-1; D: -; size: many; DNA: TGCAGTGCTAGTAGGGGGGGGCGTTGGGACCGAAATAATTCACCCCTCCACTTT; CDR3: CSASRGGRWDRNNSPLHF
J: TRBJ2-1; V: TRBV7-3; D: -; size: many; DNA: TGTGCCAGCAGCCGAATGGACGGTGAGCAGTTCTTC; CDR3: CASSRMDGEQFF
J: TRBJ1-5; V: TRBV20-1; D: -; size: few; DNA: TGCAGTGCTAGAGATGGGGCACTCGGCCAGCCCCAGCATTTT; CDR3: CSARDGALGQPQHF
J: TRBJ2-7; V: TRBV14; D: -; size: -; DNA: TGTGCCAACAGCCAAGCCGGCGGCCGGCAGTACTTC; CDR3: CANSQAGGRQYF
J: TRBJ1-5; V: TRBV7-2; D: -; size: many; DNA: TGTGCCAGCAGAAAACAGCTTAATCAGCCCCAGCATTTT; CDR3: CASRKQLNQPQHF
J: TRBJ2-7; V: TRBV18; D: -; size: many; DNA: TGTGCCAGCTCACCCCGGGACCGAAGCTCCTACGAGCAGTACTTC; CDR3: CASSPRDRSSYEQYF
J: TRBJ2-7; V: TRBV6-1; D: TRBD1; size: many; DNA: TGTGCCAGCAGTTACTGGCCTCAAAGGGGGCAGCGGAACGAGCAGTACTTC; CDR3: CASSYWPQRGQRNEQYF
J: TRBJ1-2; V: TRBV27; D: -; size: -; DNA: TGTGCCAGCAGCGTCAACAGGGAGGCCTATGGCTACACCTTC; CDR3: CASSVNREAYGYTF
J: TRBJ2-5; V: TRBV20-1; D: -; size: many; DNA: TGCAGTGCTAGCCGGACACAAGAGACCCAGTACTTC; CDR3: CSASRTQETQYF
J: TRBJ2-7; V: TRBV20-1; D: -; size: few; DNA: TGCAGTGCTAGAGACGCTGACAGATCCCTGGACGAGCAGTACTTC; CDR3: CSARDADRSLDEQYF
J: TRBJ1-1; V: TRBV6-1; D: -; size: many; DNA: TGTGCCAGCAGCAAATTACAGAGGGTAGGAACTGAAGCTTTCTTT; CDR3: CASSKLQRVGTEAFF
J: TRBJ1-5; V: TRBV28; D: -; size: many; DNA: TGTGCCAGCACCGACTCCCTGGGCGGCAATCAGCCCCAGCATTTT; CDR3: CASTDSLGGNQPQHF
J: TRBJ2-7; V: TRBV5-1; D: TRBD1; size: -; DNA: TGCGCCAGCAGCCCCGTACAGGGGGCGCCGAGAAACGAGCAGTACTTC; CDR3: CASSPVQGAPRNEQYF
J: TRBJ2-1; V: TRBV7-9; D: -; size: many; DNA: TGTGCCAGCAGCTTTCGGTCGGGGTCCTACAATGAGCAGTTCTTC; CDR3: CASSFRSGSYNEQFF
J: TRBJ2-4; V: TRBV27; D: TRBD1; size: few; DNA: TGTGCCAGCAGTTTTCCCTACAGGGGGCCGCGAGGGGGGGCCAAAAACATTCAGTACTTC; CDR3: CASSFPYRGPRGGAKNIQYF
J: TRBJ1-4; V: TRBV3-1; D: -; size: many; DNA: TGTGCCAGCAGCCCTCCCGGTTGGGGCTCTAATGAAAAACTGTTTTTT; CDR3: CASSPPGWGSNEKLFF